The rows below give T cell receptor beta chains drawn from one sample of a study of cytomegalovirus exposure and HLA in healthy donors. Here immunoSEQ multiplex PCR was the method, and the copy in TCRdb shows in-frame clones only, minus some. This table has 150,000 to 200,000 clones, 60% to 85% appearing once. Material: PBMCs. The receptors derive from a man between 45 and 60 years old in good health and CMV-seropositive. Each CDR3 is given with its conserved first and last residue. Fields, in order: CDR3 DNA, CDR3 protein, clone size, J gene, V gene, CDR3 length, D gene. The D gene is left open where the match is weak. Clone size appears in some rows only: once, few, many, or a class for an expanded clone.

CDR3nt: TGTGCCATCAGTGAGACCGGGACAGCTTATAGCAATCAGCCCCAGCATTTT
CDR3aa: CAISETGTAYSNQPQHF
abundance: -
j_gene: TRBJ1-5
v_gene: TRBV10-3
len: 17
d_gene: TRBD1

CDR3nt: TGTGCCAGCAGCCTGGGACTCCCGGGGGGCTACGAGCAGTACTTC
CDR3aa: CASSLGLPGGYEQYF
abundance: -
j_gene: TRBJ2-7
v_gene: TRBV28
len: 15
d_gene: TRBD2

CDR3nt: TGTGCCAGCAGCCCTACAGGGGGCTACTATGGCTACACCTTC
CDR3aa: CASSPTGGYYGYTF
abundance: -
j_gene: TRBJ1-2
v_gene: TRBV7-8
len: 14
d_gene: TRBD1

CDR3nt: TGTGCCAGCAGTGTTTCCGGGACAGGGGAATCACCCCTCCACTTT
CDR3aa: CASSVSGTGESPLHF
abundance: -
j_gene: TRBJ1-6
v_gene: TRBV6-1
len: 15
d_gene: TRBD1

CDR3nt: TGTGCCAGCAGCTTTCCCGGGACAGGAGATTCACCCCTCCACTTT
CDR3aa: CASSFPGTGDSPLHF
abundance: once
j_gene: TRBJ1-6
v_gene: TRBV5-5
len: 15
d_gene: TRBD1

CDR3nt: TGTGCCAGCAGCTTGCTGAACAGCATATCTGGGGCCAACGTCCTGACTTTC
CDR3aa: CASSLLNSISGANVLTF
abundance: once
j_gene: TRBJ2-6
v_gene: TRBV5-6
len: 17
d_gene: -

CDR3nt: TGTGCCAGCAGCTTCCTAGTAGTGAACACTGAAGCTTTCTTT
CDR3aa: CASSFLVVNTEAFF
abundance: -
j_gene: TRBJ1-1
v_gene: TRBV5-6
len: 14
d_gene: -

CDR3nt: TGTGCCAGCCGAATCCGGGACAATCAGCCCCAGCATTTT
CDR3aa: CASRIRDNQPQHF
abundance: -
j_gene: TRBJ1-5
v_gene: TRBV28
len: 13
d_gene: -

CDR3nt: TGCGCCAGCAGCTTGGGGGGGGTCGCTGAAAAACTGTTTTTT
CDR3aa: CASSLGGVAEKLFF
abundance: -
j_gene: TRBJ1-4
v_gene: TRBV5-1
len: 14
d_gene: -

CDR3nt: TGTGCCAGCAGCTCCTACACAGGGTCGGAGGAGCAGTACTTC
CDR3aa: CASSSYTGSEEQYF
abundance: -
j_gene: TRBJ2-7
v_gene: TRBV14
len: 14
d_gene: -

CDR3nt: TGTGCCAGCAGTCGTAGCAATCAGCCCCAGCATTTT
CDR3aa: CASSRSNQPQHF
abundance: once
j_gene: TRBJ1-5
v_gene: TRBV27
len: 12
d_gene: -

CDR3nt: TGTGCCAGCAGCCCCCGGACCGGACAGATCTACGAGCAGTACTTC
CDR3aa: CASSPRTGQIYEQYF
abundance: -
j_gene: TRBJ2-7
v_gene: TRBV9
len: 15
d_gene: -

CDR3nt: TGCAGCGTCGGGACAGGGGGATATGAAAAACTGTTTTTT
CDR3aa: CSVGTGGYEKLFF
abundance: -
j_gene: TRBJ1-4
v_gene: TRBV29-1
len: 13
d_gene: TRBD1

CDR3nt: TGTGCCAGCAGCTTAGATCGACTTGGACTAGCCGCTGAGCAGTTCTTC
CDR3aa: CASSLDRLGLAAEQFF
abundance: -
j_gene: TRBJ2-1
v_gene: TRBV11-3
len: 16
d_gene: TRBD2

CDR3nt: TGTGCCAGCAGCCCGGGACAGGGTTTCTACGAGCAGTACTTC
CDR3aa: CASSPGQGFYEQYF
abundance: -
j_gene: TRBJ2-7
v_gene: TRBV6-5
len: 14
d_gene: TRBD1

CDR3nt: TGTGCCAGCAGCTTAGACAGGAGCTACAATGAGCAGTTCTTC
CDR3aa: CASSLDRSYNEQFF
abundance: few
j_gene: TRBJ2-1
v_gene: TRBV7-2
len: 14
d_gene: -

CDR3nt: TGCGCCAGCAGCCCACAGGGTGCTGGGGCCAACGTCCTGACTTTC
CDR3aa: CASSPQGAGANVLTF
abundance: -
j_gene: TRBJ2-6
v_gene: TRBV5-1
len: 15
d_gene: -

CDR3nt: TGTGCCAGTAGCGCTGGGACAGGGGGTAAGACCCAGTACTTC
CDR3aa: CASSAGTGGKTQYF
abundance: -
j_gene: TRBJ2-5
v_gene: TRBV19
len: 14
d_gene: TRBD1

CDR3nt: TGCGCCAGCAGCGTCCGGGACAACCGAGGGGAGACCCAGTACTTC
CDR3aa: CASSVRDNRGETQYF
abundance: -
j_gene: TRBJ2-5
v_gene: TRBV5-1
len: 15
d_gene: -

CDR3nt: TGTGCCAGCAGTTCTTTACAGGGAAATTGGCAGCCCCAGCATTTT
CDR3aa: CASSSLQGNWQPQHF
abundance: once
j_gene: TRBJ1-5
v_gene: TRBV28
len: 15
d_gene: -

CDR3nt: TGTGCCAGCTCATCAGACAGGGTGTCTTGGAATCAGCCCCAGCATTTT
CDR3aa: CASSSDRVSWNQPQHF
abundance: -
j_gene: TRBJ1-5
v_gene: TRBV18
len: 16
d_gene: TRBD1

CDR3nt: TGTGCCAGTAGTAAGGAGGAAACAGTTGAAGCTTTCTTT
CDR3aa: CASSKEETVEAFF
abundance: -
j_gene: TRBJ1-1
v_gene: TRBV19
len: 13
d_gene: -

CDR3nt: TGTGCCAGCAGCCTACTCTACGAGCAGTACTTC
CDR3aa: CASSLLYEQYF
abundance: -
j_gene: TRBJ2-7
v_gene: TRBV11-2
len: 11
d_gene: -

CDR3nt: TGTGCCAGCACCGCCCTCGGGGCTAGCGGGGCGCAGTATTTT
CDR3aa: CASTALGASGAQYF
abundance: few
j_gene: TRBJ2-3
v_gene: TRBV6-1
len: 14
d_gene: TRBD2